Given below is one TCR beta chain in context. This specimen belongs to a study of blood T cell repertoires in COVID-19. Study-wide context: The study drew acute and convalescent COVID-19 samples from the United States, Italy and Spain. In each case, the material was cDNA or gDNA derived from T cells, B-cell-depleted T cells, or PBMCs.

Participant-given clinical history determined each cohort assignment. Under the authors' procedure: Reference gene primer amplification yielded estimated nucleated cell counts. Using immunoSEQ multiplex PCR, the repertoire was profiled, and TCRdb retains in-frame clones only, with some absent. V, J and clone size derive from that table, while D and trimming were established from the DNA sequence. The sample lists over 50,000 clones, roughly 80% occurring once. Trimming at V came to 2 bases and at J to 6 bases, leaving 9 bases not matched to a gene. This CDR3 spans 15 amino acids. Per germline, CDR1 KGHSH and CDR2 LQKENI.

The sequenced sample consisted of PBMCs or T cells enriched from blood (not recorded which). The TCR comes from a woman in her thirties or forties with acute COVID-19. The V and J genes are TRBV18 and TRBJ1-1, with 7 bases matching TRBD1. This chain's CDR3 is CASSPVLQGRSEAFF. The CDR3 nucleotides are TGTGCCAGCTCACCAGTTTTACAGGGGAGGTCTGAAGCTTTCTTT.